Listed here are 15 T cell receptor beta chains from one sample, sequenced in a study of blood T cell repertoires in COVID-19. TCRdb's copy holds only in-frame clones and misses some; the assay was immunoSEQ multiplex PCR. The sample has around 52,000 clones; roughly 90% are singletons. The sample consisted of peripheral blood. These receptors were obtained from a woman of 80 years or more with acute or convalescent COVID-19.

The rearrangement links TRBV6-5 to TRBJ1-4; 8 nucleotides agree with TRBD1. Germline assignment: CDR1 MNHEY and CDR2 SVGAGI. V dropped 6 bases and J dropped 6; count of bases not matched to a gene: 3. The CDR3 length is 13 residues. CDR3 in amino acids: CASSTDRDEKLFF. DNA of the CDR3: TGTGCCAGCAGCACGGACAGGGATGAAAAACTGTTTTTT.

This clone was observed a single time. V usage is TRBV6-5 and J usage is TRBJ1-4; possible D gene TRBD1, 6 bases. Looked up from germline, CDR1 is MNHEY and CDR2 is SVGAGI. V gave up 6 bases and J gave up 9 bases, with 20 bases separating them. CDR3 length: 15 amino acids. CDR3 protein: CASSQATGGVKKLFF. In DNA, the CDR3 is TGTGCCAGCAGCCAAGCTACGGGGGGCGTGAAAAAACTGTTTTTT.

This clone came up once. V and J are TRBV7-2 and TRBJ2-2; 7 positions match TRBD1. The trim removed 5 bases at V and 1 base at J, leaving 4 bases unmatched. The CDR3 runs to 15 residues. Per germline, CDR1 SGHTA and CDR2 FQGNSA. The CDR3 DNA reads TGTGCCAGCAGCCTCAGGGGGTTGAACACCGGGGAGCTGTTTTTT. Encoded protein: CASSLRGLNTGELFF.

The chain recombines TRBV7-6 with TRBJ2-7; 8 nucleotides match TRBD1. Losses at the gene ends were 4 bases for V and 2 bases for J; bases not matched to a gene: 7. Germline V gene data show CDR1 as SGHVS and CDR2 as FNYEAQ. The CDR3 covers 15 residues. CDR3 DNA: TGTGCCAGCAGCTATCAGGGGGCGAGACCCTACGAGCAGTACTTC. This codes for CASSYQGARPYEQYF. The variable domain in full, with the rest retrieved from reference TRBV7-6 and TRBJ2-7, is GAGVSQSPRYKVTKRGQDVALRCDPISGHVSLYWYRQALGQGPEFLTYFNYEAQQDKSGLPNDRFSAERPEGSISTLTIQRTEQRDSAMYRCASSYQGARPYEQYFGPGTRLTVT.

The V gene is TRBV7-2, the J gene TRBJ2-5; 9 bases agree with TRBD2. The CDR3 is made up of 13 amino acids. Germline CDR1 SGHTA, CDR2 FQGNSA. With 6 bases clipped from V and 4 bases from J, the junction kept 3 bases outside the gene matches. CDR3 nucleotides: TGTGCCAGCAGGCGGGGGGGCGGAGAGACCCAGTACTTC. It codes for CASRRGGGETQYF.

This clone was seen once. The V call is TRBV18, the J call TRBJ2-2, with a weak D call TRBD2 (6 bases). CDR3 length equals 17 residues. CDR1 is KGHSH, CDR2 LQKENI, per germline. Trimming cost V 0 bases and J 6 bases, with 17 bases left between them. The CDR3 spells CASSPPGGGGVAGELFF. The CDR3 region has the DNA TGTGCCAGCTCACCACCGGGAGGAGGCGGGGTCGCCGGGGAGCTGTTTTTT.

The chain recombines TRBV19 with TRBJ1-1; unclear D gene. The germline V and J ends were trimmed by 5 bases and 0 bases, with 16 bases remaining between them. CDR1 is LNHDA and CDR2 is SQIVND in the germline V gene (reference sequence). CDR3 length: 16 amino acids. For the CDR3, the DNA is TGTGCCAGTAGTCCTCCAGGCCAGGCAATGAACACTGAAGCTTTCTTT. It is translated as CASSPPGQAMNTEAFF.

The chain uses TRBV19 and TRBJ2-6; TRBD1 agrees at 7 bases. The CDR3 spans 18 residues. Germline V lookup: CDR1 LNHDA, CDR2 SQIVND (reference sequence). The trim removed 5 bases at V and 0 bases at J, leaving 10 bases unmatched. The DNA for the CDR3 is TGTGCCAGTAGTTTGACAGGGTTCGTTAGCTCTGGGGCCAACGTCCTGACTTTC. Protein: CASSLTGFVSSGANVLTF.

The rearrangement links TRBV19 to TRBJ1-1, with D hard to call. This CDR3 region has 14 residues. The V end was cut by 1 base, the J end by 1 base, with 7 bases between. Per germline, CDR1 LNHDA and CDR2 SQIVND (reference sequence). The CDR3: CASSIGASNTEAFF. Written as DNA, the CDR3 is TGTGCCAGTAGTATAGGGGCCTCGAACACTGAAGCTTTCTTT.

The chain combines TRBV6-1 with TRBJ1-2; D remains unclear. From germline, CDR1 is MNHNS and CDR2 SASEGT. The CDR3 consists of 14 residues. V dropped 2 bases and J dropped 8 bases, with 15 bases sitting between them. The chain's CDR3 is CASSELARAGGYTF. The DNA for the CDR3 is TGTGCCAGCAGTGAATTGGCCCGGGCGGGAGGCTACACCTTC.

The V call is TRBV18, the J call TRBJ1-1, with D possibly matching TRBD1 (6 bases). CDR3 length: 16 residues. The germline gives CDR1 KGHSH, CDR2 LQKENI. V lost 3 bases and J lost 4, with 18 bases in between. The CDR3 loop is CASSPGGGPGVTEAFF. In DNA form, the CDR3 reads TGTGCCAGCTCACCGGGTGGGGGCCCTGGGGTCACTGAAGCTTTCTTT.

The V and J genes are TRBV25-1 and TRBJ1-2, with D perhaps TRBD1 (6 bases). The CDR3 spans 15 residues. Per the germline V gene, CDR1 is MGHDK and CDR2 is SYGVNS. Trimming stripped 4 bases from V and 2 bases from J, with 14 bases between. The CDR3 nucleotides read TGTGCCAGCAGTGCCCTGGGGGGGCCGAACTATGGCTACACCTTC. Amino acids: CASSALGGPNYGYTF.

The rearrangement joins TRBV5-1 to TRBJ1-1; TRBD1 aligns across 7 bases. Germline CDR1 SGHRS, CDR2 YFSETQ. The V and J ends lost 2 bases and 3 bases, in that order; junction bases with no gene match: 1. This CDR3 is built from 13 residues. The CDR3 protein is CASSFTGDTEAFF. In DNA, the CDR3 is TGCGCCAGCAGCTTTACAGGGGACACTGAAGCTTTCTTT.

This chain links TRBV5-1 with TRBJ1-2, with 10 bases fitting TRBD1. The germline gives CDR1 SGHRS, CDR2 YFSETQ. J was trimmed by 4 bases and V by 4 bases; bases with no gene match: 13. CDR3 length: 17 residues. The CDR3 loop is CASSPGTGASPAYGYTF. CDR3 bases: TGCGCCAGCAGCCCTGGGACAGGGGCAAGTCCCGCCTATGGCTACACCTTC. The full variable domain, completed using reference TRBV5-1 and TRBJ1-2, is KAGVTQTPRYLIKTRGQQVTLSCSPISGHRSVSWYQQTPGQGLQFLFEYFSETQRNKGNFPGRFSGRQFSNSRSEMNVSTLELGDSALYLCASSPGTGASPAYGYTFGSGTRLTVV.

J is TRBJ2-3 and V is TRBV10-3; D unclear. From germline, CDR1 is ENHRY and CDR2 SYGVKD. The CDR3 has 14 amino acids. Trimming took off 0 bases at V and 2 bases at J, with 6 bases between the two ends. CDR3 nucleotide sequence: TGTGCCATCAGTGAGTCCCAGTCCACAGATACGCAGTATTTT. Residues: CAISESQSTDTQYF.